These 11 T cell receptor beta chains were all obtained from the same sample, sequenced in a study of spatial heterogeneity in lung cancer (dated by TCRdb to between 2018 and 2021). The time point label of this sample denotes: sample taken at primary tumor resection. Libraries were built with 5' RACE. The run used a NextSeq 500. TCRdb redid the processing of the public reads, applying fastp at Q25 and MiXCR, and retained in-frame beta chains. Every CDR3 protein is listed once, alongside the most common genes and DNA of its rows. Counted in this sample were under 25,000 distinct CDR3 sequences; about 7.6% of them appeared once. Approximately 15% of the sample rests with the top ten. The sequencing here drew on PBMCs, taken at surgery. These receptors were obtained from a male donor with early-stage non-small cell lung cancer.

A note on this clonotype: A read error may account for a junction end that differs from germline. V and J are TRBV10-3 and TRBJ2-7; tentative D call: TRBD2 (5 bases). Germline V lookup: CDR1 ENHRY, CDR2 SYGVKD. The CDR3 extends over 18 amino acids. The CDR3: CAVSATFGTVGVEGEQYF. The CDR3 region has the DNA TGTGCCGTCAGTGCAACATTCGGCACGGTGGGAGTTGAGGGCGAGCAGTACTTC.

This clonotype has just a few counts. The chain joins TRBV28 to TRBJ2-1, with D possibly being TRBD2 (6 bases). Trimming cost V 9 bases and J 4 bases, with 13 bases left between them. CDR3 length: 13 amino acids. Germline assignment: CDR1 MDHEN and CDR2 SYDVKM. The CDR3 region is CASVAEVYNEQFF. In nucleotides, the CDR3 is TGTGCCAGTGTAGCGGAGGTTTACAATGAGCAGTTCTTC.

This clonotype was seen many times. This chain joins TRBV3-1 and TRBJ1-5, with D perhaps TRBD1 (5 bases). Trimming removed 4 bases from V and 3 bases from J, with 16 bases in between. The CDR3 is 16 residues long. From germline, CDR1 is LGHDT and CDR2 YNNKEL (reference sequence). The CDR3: CASSPHSGGNNQPQHF. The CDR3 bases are TGTGCCAGCAGCCCCCACAGCGGGGGAAACAATCAGCCCCAGCATTTT.

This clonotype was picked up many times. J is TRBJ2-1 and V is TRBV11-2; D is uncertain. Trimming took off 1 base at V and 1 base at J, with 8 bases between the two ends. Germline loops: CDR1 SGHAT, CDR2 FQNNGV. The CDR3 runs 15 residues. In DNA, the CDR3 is TGTGCCAGCAGCTTAGCCGCGACATCCTACAATGAGCAGTTCTTC. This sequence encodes CASSLAATSYNEQFF.

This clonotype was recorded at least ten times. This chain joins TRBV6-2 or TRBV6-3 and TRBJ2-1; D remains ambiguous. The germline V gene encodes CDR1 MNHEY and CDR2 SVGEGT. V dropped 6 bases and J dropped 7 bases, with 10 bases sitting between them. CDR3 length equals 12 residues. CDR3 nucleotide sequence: TGTGCCAGCAGCAAGTTGGGGAATGAGCAGTTCTTC. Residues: CASSKLGNEQFF.

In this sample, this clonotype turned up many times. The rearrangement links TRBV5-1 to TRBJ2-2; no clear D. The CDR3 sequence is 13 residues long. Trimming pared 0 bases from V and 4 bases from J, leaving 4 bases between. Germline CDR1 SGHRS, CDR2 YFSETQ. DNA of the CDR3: TGCGCCAGCAGCTTGGGCCTCACCGGGGAGCTGTTTTTT. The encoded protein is CASSLGLTGELFF. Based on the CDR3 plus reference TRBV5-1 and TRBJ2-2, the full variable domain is KAGVTQTPRYLIKTRGQQVTLSCSPISGHRSVSWYQQTPGQGLQFLFEYFSETQRNKGNFPGRFSGRQFSNSRSEMNVSTLELGDSALYLCASSLGLTGELFFGEGSRLTVL.

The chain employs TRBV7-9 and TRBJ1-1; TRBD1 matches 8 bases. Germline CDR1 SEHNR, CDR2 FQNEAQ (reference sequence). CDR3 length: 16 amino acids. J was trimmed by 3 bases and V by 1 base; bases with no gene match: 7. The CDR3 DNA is TGTGCCAGCAGCTTAGGAATCCAGGGGGCATACACTGAAGCTTTCTTT. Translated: CASSLGIQGAYTEAFF.

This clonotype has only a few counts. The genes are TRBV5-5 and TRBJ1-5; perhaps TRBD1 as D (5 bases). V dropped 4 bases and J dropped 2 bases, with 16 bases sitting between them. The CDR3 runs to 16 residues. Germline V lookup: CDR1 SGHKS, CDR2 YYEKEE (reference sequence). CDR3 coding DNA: TGTGCCAGCAGCCGGACGGCGGGGCAGGGCAATCAGCCCCAGCATTTT. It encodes CASSRTAGQGNQPQHF.

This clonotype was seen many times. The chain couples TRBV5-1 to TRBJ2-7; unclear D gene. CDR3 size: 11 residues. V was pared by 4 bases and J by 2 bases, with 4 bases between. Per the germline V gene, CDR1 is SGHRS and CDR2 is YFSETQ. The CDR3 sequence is CASSETYEQYF. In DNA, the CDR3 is TGCGCCAGCAGCGAGACCTACGAGCAGTACTTC. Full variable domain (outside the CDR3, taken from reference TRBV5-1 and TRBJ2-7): KAGVTQTPRYLIKTRGQQVTLSCSPISGHRSVSWYQQTPGQGLQFLFEYFSETQRNKGNFPGRFSGRQFSNSRSEMNVSTLELGDSALYLCASSETYEQYFGPGTRLTVT.

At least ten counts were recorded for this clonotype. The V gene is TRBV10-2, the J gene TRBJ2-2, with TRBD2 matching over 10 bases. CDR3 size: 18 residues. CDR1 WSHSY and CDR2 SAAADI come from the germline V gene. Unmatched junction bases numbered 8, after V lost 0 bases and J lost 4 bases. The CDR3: CASSESTGLAALTGELFF. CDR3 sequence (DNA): TGCGCCAGCAGTGAGTCGACTGGACTAGCGGCCCTCACCGGGGAGCTGTTTTTT.

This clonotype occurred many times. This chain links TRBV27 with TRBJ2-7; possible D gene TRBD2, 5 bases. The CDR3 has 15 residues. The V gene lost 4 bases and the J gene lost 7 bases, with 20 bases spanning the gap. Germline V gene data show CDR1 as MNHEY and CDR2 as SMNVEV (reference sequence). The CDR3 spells CASSSQRPRGWEQYF. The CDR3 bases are TGTGCCAGCAGTTCTCAACGCCCCCGGGGATGGGAGCAGTACTTC.